This T cell receptor (beta chain) was observed in a study of T cell repertoires in cytomegalovirus infection. Study-wide results and caveats: What dominated the ex vivo response were HLA-C-restricted CMV-specific TCR beta clonotypes.

V lost 3 bases and J lost 4, with 5 bases in between. The CDR3 spans 12 residues. Each CDR3 protein gets one entry after TCRdb re-called the reads with MiXCR. The data show 150,000 to 200,000 distinct CDR3 sequences, with approximately 28% seen just once and approximately 30% held by the top ten. With respect to this clonotype: The antigen is unknown. A read error is possible here, since a much larger clone lies one base away.

The chain carries TRBV12-3 or TRBV12-4 and TRBJ2-3; D is unclear. This clonotype originated in a human donor in good health (CMV status not recorded). Some clones in this sample may be carry-over from other donors' samples. Sequenced input: PBMCs. The CDR3: CASSLWADTQYF. CDR3 bases: TGTGCCAGCAGTTTGTGGGCAGATACGCAGTATTTT.